Given below is one T cell receptor (beta chain) in context. TCRdb re-called the reads with MiXCR, one entry per CDR3 protein. The repertoire holds around 530,000 distinct CDR3 sequences, with 26% as singletons. The data derive from a study of T cell repertoires in cytomegalovirus infection. J lost 4 bases, V lost 4 bases, and 7 bases had no gene match. CDR1 and CDR2 (germline): LNHDA, SQIVND (reference sequence). This CDR3 is 15 amino acids long. The specimen sequenced was PBMCs. This sequence joins TRBV19 and TRBJ2-7; 10 nucleotides align to TRBD1. The TCR originated in a human donor in good health (CMV status not recorded). Some clones in this sample may be carry-over from other donors' samples. The CDR3 DNA is TGTGCCAGTAGTACCCGGGACAGGGGAGCGTACGAGCAGTACTTC. Amino acid sequence: CASSTRDRGAYEQYF. Full variable domain (rest looked up from reference TRBV19 and TRBJ2-7): DGGITQSPKYLFRKEGQNVTLSCEQNLNHDAMYWYRQDPGQGLRLIYYSQIVNDFQKGDIAEGYSVSREKKESFPLTVTSAQKNPTAFYLCASSTRDRGAYEQYFGPGTRLTVT.